These T cell receptor beta chains were read from a single sample in a study of blood T cell repertoires in COVID-19. Some clones are missing from TCRdb's copy, which holds only in-frame ones; the method was immunoSEQ multiplex PCR. The profile shows some 60,000 clones, around 90% of them singletons. The sequencing input was peripheral blood. The receptors originated from a man in his sixties with acute or convalescent COVID-19. CDR3s include the opening cysteine and the closing phenylalanine or tryptophan. D genes are given only for firm matches.

J: TRBJ1-1; V: TRBV11-2; D: TRBD1; DNA: TGTGCCAGCAGTAGACAGGGGGCGGGTACTGAAGCTTTCTTT; CDR3: CASSRQGAGTEAFF
J: TRBJ2-7; V: TRBV29-1; D: NA; DNA: TGCAGCGTTAAGACAGCTTTAACCTACGAGCAGTACTTC; CDR3: CSVKTALTYEQYF
J: TRBJ1-3; V: TRBV4-1; D: NA; DNA: TGCGCCAGCAGCCCCGGTGGGCTCATGTCGGACTCTGGAAACACCATATATTTT; CDR3: CASSPGGLMSDSGNTIYF
J: TRBJ2-1; V: TRBV7-3; D: NA; DNA: TGTGCCAGCAGCCCCCTCGTAGGGAATAGCGGCAATGAGCAGTTCTTC; CDR3: CASSPLVGNSGNEQFF
J: TRBJ2-1; V: TRBV4-1; D: NA; DNA: TGCGCCAGCAGCCTAACAGACTACAATGAGCAGTTCTTC; CDR3: CASSLTDYNEQFF
J: TRBJ2-7; V: TRBV7-2; D: NA; DNA: TGTGCCAGCAGCTGGGCCTATTCCTACGAGCAGTACTTC; CDR3: CASSWAYSYEQYF
J: TRBJ1-4; V: TRBV7-9; D: TRBD1; DNA: TGTGCCAGCGGTCGGACAGGCGCAACTAATGAAAAACTGTTTTTT; CDR3: CASGRTGATNEKLFF
J: TRBJ2-2; V: TRBV4-2; D: TRBD1; DNA: TGTGCCAGCAGCCTAGGGACAGGATGGTTCTCCGGGGAGCTGTTTTTT; CDR3: CASSLGTGWFSGELFF
J: TRBJ1-2; V: TRBV5-4; D: NA; DNA: TGTGCCAGCAGCCTTGCAGGTCGGTTCTATGGCTACACCTTC; CDR3: CASSLAGRFYGYTF
J: TRBJ2-7; V: TRBV6-6; D: NA; DNA: TGTGCCAGCAGTACGGCACAGGGGGGGATATCCTACGAGCAGTACTTC; CDR3: CASSTAQGGISYEQYF
J: TRBJ1-5; V: TRBV24-1; D: NA; DNA: TGTGCCACCAGTGGATCGGGAGGTTACAATCAGCCCCAGCATTTT; CDR3: CATSGSGGYNQPQHF
J: TRBJ2-1; V: TRBV5-6; D: TRBD2; DNA: TGTGCCAGCAGCCCGGGACTAGCGGGGTACAATGAGCAGTTCTTC; CDR3: CASSPGLAGYNEQFF
J: TRBJ1-2; V: TRBV18; D: NA; DNA: TGTGCCAGCTCGCCTCAGGGGATCTCTAACTATGGCTACACCTTC; CDR3: CASSPQGISNYGYTF
J: TRBJ1-2; V: TRBV3-1/TRBV3-2; D: NA; DNA: TGTGCCAGCAGCCAAGATCTGGGCGGGATCGCTAACTATGGCTACACCTTC; CDR3: CASSQDLGGIANYGYTF
J: TRBJ1-5; V: TRBV15; D: NA; DNA: TGTGCCACCAGCAGGGGGGGTCAGCCCCAGCATTTT; CDR3: CATSRGGQPQHF
J: TRBJ1-1; V: TRBV5-6; D: TRBD1; DNA: TGTGCCAGCAGCCCGTCTTTAGGGGGCCGCGCTGAAGCTTTCTTT; CDR3: CASSPSLGGRAEAFF
J: TRBJ2-7; V: TRBV7-2; D: TRBD2; DNA: TGTGCCAGCAGCCCTCGGGGGGTACTGTCCTACGAGCAGTACTTC; CDR3: CASSPRGVLSYEQYF
J: TRBJ2-7; V: TRBV3-1/TRBV3-2; D: TRBD2; DNA: TGTGCCAGCAGCCAAGGGGTAGCGGGGGAGCAGTACTTC; CDR3: CASSQGVAGEQYF
J: TRBJ1-3; V: TRBV5-1; D: TRBD1; DNA: TGCGCCAGCAGCCCTAATCGACAGGGGGCTGGAAACACCATATATTTT; CDR3: CASSPNRQGAGNTIYF
J: TRBJ1-6; V: TRBV6-5; D: NA; DNA: TGTGCCAGCGGCCTAGGCTCGTGGCGATCACCCCTCCACTTT; CDR3: CASGLGSWRSPLHF
J: TRBJ1-6; V: TRBV10-3; D: NA; DNA: TGTGCCATCAGGGAGACAATGGATTCACCCCTCCACTTT; CDR3: CAIRETMDSPLHF
J: TRBJ1-3; V: TRBV6-5; D: NA; DNA: TGTGCCAGCAGCACAGGGCCGGGAAACACCATATATTTT; CDR3: CASSTGPGNTIYF
J: TRBJ1-4; V: TRBV19; D: NA; DNA: TGTGCCAGTAGTAGAGGGAATCCAACTAATGAAAAACTGTTTTTT; CDR3: CASSRGNPTNEKLFF
J: TRBJ2-6; V: TRBV18; D: NA; DNA: TGTGCCAGCTCACCACTTACGGGGAGTGGGGCCAACGTCCTGACTTTC; CDR3: CASSPLTGSGANVLTF
J: TRBJ2-7; V: TRBV6-5; D: NA; DNA: TGTGCCAGCAATGCCGACAGCTATTCCTACGAGCAGTACTTC; CDR3: CASNADSYSYEQYF
J: TRBJ1-1; V: TRBV11-2; D: NA; DNA: TGTGCCAGCAGCCGCGGACAGAGCATAATGAACACTGAAGCTTTCTTT; CDR3: CASSRGQSIMNTEAFF
J: TRBJ1-5; V: TRBV15; D: TRBD1; DNA: TGTGCCACCAGCAGGACCCGAACAGGGGATGGCCAGCCCCAGCATTTT; CDR3: CATSRTRTGDGQPQHF
J: TRBJ1-5; V: TRBV30; D: NA; DNA: TGTGCCAGCTCGGTCAATAGCAATCAGCCCCAGCATTTT; CDR3: CASSVNSNQPQHF